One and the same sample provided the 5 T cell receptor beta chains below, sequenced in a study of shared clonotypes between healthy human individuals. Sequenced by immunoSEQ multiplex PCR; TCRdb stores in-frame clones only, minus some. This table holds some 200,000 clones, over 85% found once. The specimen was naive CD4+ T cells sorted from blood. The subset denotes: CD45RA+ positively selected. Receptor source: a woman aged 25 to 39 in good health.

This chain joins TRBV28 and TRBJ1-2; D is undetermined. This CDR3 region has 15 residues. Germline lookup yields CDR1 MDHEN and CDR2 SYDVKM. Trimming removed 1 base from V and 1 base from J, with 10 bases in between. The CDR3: CASSLSAALNYGYTF. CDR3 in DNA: TGTGCCAGCAGTTTATCGGCCGCTCTTAACTATGGCTACACCTTC.

The CDR3 nucleotides are TGTGCCAGCTCACCACTCGCTAGCGGGAGTGTTAATGAGCAGTTCTTC. Its translation is CASSPLASGSVNEQFF. The J gene is TRBJ2-1, the V gene TRBV18; TRBD2 aligns across 10 bases. The J segment lost 7 bases and the V segment lost 1 base, leaving 7 bases of the junction unmatched. The CDR3 loop spans 16 amino acids. Looked up from germline, CDR1 is KGHSH and CDR2 is LQKENI. Using reference TRBV18 and TRBJ2-1 for the parts outside the CDR3, the full variable domain is NAGVMQNPRHLVRRRGQEARLRCSPMKGHSHVYWYRQLPEEGLKFMVYLQKENIIDESGMPKERFSAEFPKEGPSILRIQQVVRGDSAAYFCASSPLASGSVNEQFFGPGTRLTVL.

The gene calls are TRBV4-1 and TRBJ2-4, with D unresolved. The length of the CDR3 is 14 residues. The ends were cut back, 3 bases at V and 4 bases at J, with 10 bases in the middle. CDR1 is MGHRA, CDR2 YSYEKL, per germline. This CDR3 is CASSQRWGKNIQYF. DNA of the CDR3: TGCGCCAGCAGCCAGAGATGGGGAAAAAACATTCAGTACTTC.

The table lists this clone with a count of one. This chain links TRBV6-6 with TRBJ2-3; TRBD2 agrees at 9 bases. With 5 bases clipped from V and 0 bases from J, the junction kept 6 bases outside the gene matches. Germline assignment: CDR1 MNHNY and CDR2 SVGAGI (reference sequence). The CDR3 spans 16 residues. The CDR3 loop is CASSRTSVSSTDTQYF. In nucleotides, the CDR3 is TGTGCCAGCAGTAGGACTAGCGTCTCTAGCACAGATACGCAGTATTTT.

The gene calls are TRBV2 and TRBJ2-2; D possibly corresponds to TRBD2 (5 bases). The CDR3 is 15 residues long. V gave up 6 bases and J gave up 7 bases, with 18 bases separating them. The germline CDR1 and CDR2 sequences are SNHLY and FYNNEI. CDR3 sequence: CASSHERLASGELFF. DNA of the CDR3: TGTGCCAGCAGCCACGAACGGCTAGCCAGCGGGGAGCTGTTTTTT.